This is a list of T cell receptor beta chains from one sample in a study of blood T cell repertoires in COVID-19. The method was immunoSEQ multiplex PCR; TCRdb's version includes in-frame clones alone and lacks a portion of them. This table holds about 69,000 clones, more than 70% found once. The sample was peripheral blood. Receptors were obtained from a human donor in a cohort sampled during active COVID-19. Each CDR3 is given with its conserved first and last residue. The D gene is left open where the match is weak. Where a row states a size, it is once, few, many or the class of an expanded clone; other rows omit it.

j_call clone_size v_call d_call cdr3_nt cdr3_aa
TRBJ2-1 . TRBV4-2 TRBD2 TGTGCCAGCAGCCAAGCCACTAGCGGGGGGTACAATGAGCAGTTCTTC CASSQATSGGYNEQFF
TRBJ2-7 . TRBV7-8 TRBD2 TGTGCCAGCAGCTTATCGGGAGGGCTAGCGGGTTACGAGCAGTACTTC CASSLSGGLAGYEQYF
TRBJ2-5 . TRBV6-5 . TGTGCCAGCCGGACAGACCAAGAGACCCAGTACTTC CASRTDQETQYF
TRBJ2-4 . TRBV10-2 . TGCGCCAGCAGTGGGCGGGAAGGAACCAAAAACATTCAGTACTTC CASSGREGTKNIQYF
TRBJ2-7 . TRBV6-6 . TGTGCCAGCAGTTACTCCTGGCAGGATAGGCAGTACTTC CASSYSWQDRQYF
TRBJ1-6 . TRBV4-1 TRBD1 TGCGCCAGCAGCCAAGGATTGGGACAGGGGAATTCACCCCTCCACTTT CASSQGLGQGNSPLHF
TRBJ1-2 . TRBV30 . TGTGCCTGGAGAAAAATCGGGGATGGCTACACCTTC CAWRKIGDGYTF
TRBJ2-1 few TRBV5-4 . TGTGCCAGCAGCTCCGCGACCCAAACAGTCTCTGAGCAGTTCTTC CASSSATQTVSEQFF
TRBJ2-1 . TRBV5-4 . TGTGCCAGCAGCTTTCAGCGGGCGACCTACAATGAGCAGTTCTTC CASSFQRATYNEQFF
TRBJ2-1 . TRBV18 . TGTGCCAGCTCACCGAGGCGGGATATGGACAATGAGCAGTTCTTC CASSPRRDMDNEQFF
TRBJ2-7 . TRBV19 . TGTGCCAGTGGGGCTCGGGGGAACGAGCAGTACTTC CASGARGNEQYF
TRBJ2-1 . TRBV6-5 . TGTGCCAGCAGTTACAGCGGTCAGGATATGGATGAGCAGTTCTTC CASSYSGQDMDEQFF
TRBJ2-3 . TRBV5-1 TRBD1 TGCGCCAGCAGCGGACAGGGGGCCCCCACAGATACGCAGTATTTT CASSGQGAPTDTQYF
TRBJ2-5 . TRBV5-1 . TGCGCCAGCAGCACGCAGACAGTGGGGCAAGAGACCCAGTACTTC CASSTQTVGQETQYF
TRBJ1-1 . TRBV6-5 . TGTGCCAGCAGTTATAACAGGGTGAGCACTGAAGCTTTCTTT CASSYNRVSTEAFF
TRBJ1-1 . TRBV10-3 . TGTGCCGCTCGGGGGTGGCAATTGAACACTGAAGCTTTCTTT CAARGWQLNTEAFF
TRBJ1-4 . TRBV27 . TGTGCCAGCAGTCGCGCCTTGGCGGGTGCTAATGAAAAACTGTTTTTT CASSRALAGANEKLFF
TRBJ2-2 . TRBV27 TRBD2 TGTGCCAGCAGTTCCCTGCGGGGAGGGGACACCGGGGAGCTGTTTTTT CASSSLRGGDTGELFF
TRBJ1-1 few TRBV11-2 . TGTGCCAGCAGCCGCAGGGCGATTGGAACTGAAGCTTTCTTT CASSRRAIGTEAFF
TRBJ1-6 few TRBV9 . TGTGCCAGCAGCGTAGATACAGGGCCCGACTCACCCCTCCACTTT CASSVDTGPDSPLHF
TRBJ2-7 . TRBV9 TRBD1 TGTGCCAGCAGCGCAGGGGGAATCCCTACCTACGAGCAGTACTTC CASSAGGIPTYEQYF
TRBJ2-5 . TRBV5-4 TRBD1 TGTGCCAGCAGCTGGACAGGGGGAAACCAAGAGACCCAGTACTTC CASSWTGGNQETQYF
TRBJ1-4 once TRBV2 . TGTGCCAGCAGTGGGCAGGACGCGAAGGGGCTGTTTTTT CASSGQDAKGLFF
TRBJ2-1 . TRBV11-2 TRBD2 TGTGCCAGCAGCGATCGCGGGACTAGTGTTGGCGGTGAGCAGTTCTTC CASSDRGTSVGGEQFF
TRBJ2-3 . TRBV11-3 . TGTGCCAGCAGCTTGCTAGAATCTAGCACAGATACGCAGTATTTT CASSLLESSTDTQYF
TRBJ2-3 . TRBV6-5 . TGTGCCAGCACTTTACGGGGAGATACGCAGTATTTT CASTLRGDTQYF
TRBJ2-4 . TRBV10-3 TRBD1 TGTGCCCTCCAGAGACAGGGTAGACGCCTAGGGGACAAAAACATTCAGTACTTC CALQRQGRRLGDKNIQYF
TRBJ2-7 few TRBV5-1 TRBD2 TGCGCCAGCAGCAAGGGACTAGGGCCTGACGAGCAGTACTTC CASSKGLGPDEQYF
TRBJ2-1 . TRBV28 TRBD2 TGTGCCAGCAGTCACCACGGGGGCCTGGGACTAGCGGGAGAGAGGAATGAGCAGTTCTTC CASSHHGGLGLAGERNEQFF
TRBJ1-4 . TRBV10-3 TRBD1 TGTGCCATCAGTGAGTCGAAGACAGGGAATAATGAAAAACTGTTTTTT CAISESKTGNNEKLFF
TRBJ2-3 once TRBV7-2 TRBD2 TGTGCCAGCAGCCAGGCCCTAGCGGCTAACACAGATACGCAGTATTTT CASSQALAANTDTQYF
TRBJ1-3 . TRBV7-8 . TGTGCCAGCAGCTTAGGAATAGGAGGGGCTGGAAACACCATATATTTT CASSLGIGGAGNTIYF
TRBJ2-7 . TRBV3-1/TRBV3-2 TRBD2 TGTGCCAGCAGCCAAGCTCTAGCGGGAGGGCGCGAGCAGTACTTC CASSQALAGGREQYF
TRBJ1-6 . TRBV6-1 TRBD1 TGTGCCAGCAGTGTAGCCGACAGGGGGCAATCACCCCTCCACTTT CASSVADRGQSPLHF
TRBJ2-3 . TRBV3-1/TRBV3-2 . TGTGCCAGCAGCCAAGGCCCCCCTCGTAGAACTAGCACAGATACGCAGTATTTT CASSQGPPRRTSTDTQYF
TRBJ2-5 many TRBV13 TRBD2 TGTGCCAGCAGCTTAGAGGCTAGCGGGGGGCAACAAGAGACCCAGTACTTC CASSLEASGGQQETQYF
TRBJ1-5 . TRBV5-1 . TGCGCCAGCAAGCCTGGGGGAGGGGGATCGGAGCCCCAGCATTTT CASKPGGGGSEPQHF
TRBJ1-5 . TRBV20-1 TRBD1 TGCAGTGCTAGTCCTGGACAGGGGTACAAGAATAGCAATCAGCCCCAGCATTTT CSASPGQGYKNSNQPQHF
TRBJ2-7 . TRBV7-6 . TGTGCCAGCAGCTTAGGTCTAGGGGCCGAGCAGTACTTC CASSLGLGAEQYF
TRBJ2-1 few TRBV9 TRBD2 TGTGCCAGCAGCGTAGGGGGTAGCGGGTACAATGAGCAGTTCTTC CASSVGGSGYNEQFF
TRBJ1-6 few TRBV6-5 TRBD1 TGTGCCAGCACCTCGACAGGGGACAATTCACCCCTCCACTTT CASTSTGDNSPLHF